Following are 23 T cell receptor beta chains from one sample sequenced in a study of CD8 T cells in Susac syndrome. RNA amounts of roughly 0.5 to 1 ug underwent reverse transcription with random hexamers. TCRdb reprocessed the immunoSEQ multiplex PCR reads with MiXCR, giving one entry per CDR3 protein. The table includes 350,000 to 550,000 distinct CDR3 sequences, 85% detected once. Sequenced input: CD8+ T cells from PBMCs. The receptors were gathered from a human donor with multiple sclerosis.

The gene calls are TRBV3-1 and TRBJ2-5; D possibly corresponds to TRBD2 (6 bases). V lost 9 bases and J lost 5, with 7 bases in between. The CDR3 totals 10 residues. Per germline, CDR1 LGHDT and CDR2 YNNKEL (reference sequence). The CDR3 DNA follows: TGTGCCAGTGGGGGGGAGACCCAGTACTTC. Its translation is CASGGETQYF.

The V call is TRBV4-1, the J call TRBJ2-4; no clear D gene. This CDR3 contains 14 residues. V lost 2 bases to trimming and J lost 6 bases, with 11 bases between them. Germline-derived CDR1 and CDR2 are MGHRA and YSYEKL. CDR3 coding DNA: TGCGCCAGCAGCCAAATCTCCAGGAGAAACATTCAGTACTTC. Translated: CASSQISRRNIQYF.

The rearrangement uses TRBV27 and TRBJ2-3; 8 positions match TRBD1. The CDR3 totals 15 residues. The germline CDR1 and CDR2 sequences are MNHEY and SMNVEV (reference sequence). Germline trimming cut 3 bases from V and 2 bases from J; bases unmatched to any gene: 4. The CDR3 reads CASSFATGATDTQYF. CDR3 in DNA: TGTGCCAGCAGTTTCGCGACAGGGGCCACAGATACGCAGTATTTT.

As to this clonotype: The junction departs from germline at one end; a sequencing error may be responsible. CDR3 sequence (DNA): TGTGCCAGCAGTGAAGCGGGAGACAGGGAGAATTTT. The encoded protein is CASSEAGDRENF. The gene calls are TRBV6-1 and TRBJ2-3, with 7 bases aligning to TRBD1. The CDR3 is made up of 12 amino acids. Germline CDR1 and CDR2: MNHNS and SASEGT.

The rearrangement joins TRBV24-1 to TRBJ2-2, with TRBD1 matching 7 bases. Trimming removed 4 bases from V and 5 bases from J; junction bases left unmatched: 6. The CDR3 has 15 amino acids. From germline, CDR1 is KGHDR and CDR2 SFDVKD. CDR3 in amino acids: CATSDGDSPTGELFF. The CDR3 DNA sequence: TGTGCCACCAGTGACGGGGACAGCCCAACCGGGGAGCTGTTTTTT.

This chain uses TRBV29-1 with TRBJ1-2, with TRBD1 identical over 8 bases. Germline V gene lookup returns CDR1 SQVTM and CDR2 ANQGSEA. This CDR3 contains 14 residues. V lost 5 bases and J lost 3; bases outside the gene matches: 8. CDR3: CSVPQGARDYGYTF. The DNA for the CDR3 is TGCAGCGTTCCTCAGGGGGCGCGGGACTATGGCTACACCTTC.

This chain uses TRBV23-1 with TRBJ1-5; D is ambiguous. TRBV23-1 is an open reading frame whose function is uncertain. V was cut by 1 base and J by 1 base, with 14 bases left in between. The CDR3 sequence is 17 residues long. CDR3 sequence: CASSQCQKWRSNQPQHF. In DNA, the CDR3 is TGCGCCAGCAGTCAATGTCAAAAGTGGAGGAGCAATCAGCCCCAGCATTTT.

This clonotype turned up a few times. The chain couples TRBV3-1 to TRBJ2-7, with TRBD1 matching 10 bases. Trimming cost V 4 bases and J 3 bases; bases outside gene matches: 3. The CDR3 is 14 amino acids. CDR1 and CDR2 from the germline V gene are LGHDT and YNNKEL (reference sequence). The CDR3 protein is CASSPGQGNYEQYF. The CDR3 coding sequence is TGTGCCAGCAGCCCGGGACAGGGGAACTACGAGCAGTACTTC.

V gene TRBV19 combines with J gene TRBJ1-1; the D gene is possibly TRBD1 (6 bases). CDR3 size: 17 residues. V lost 8 bases and J 0 bases, leaving 22 bases between the germline ends. Germline CDR1 and CDR2: LNHDA and SQIVND (reference sequence). The CDR3 loop is CASGRTGEDSLNTEAFF. In DNA form, the CDR3 reads TGTGCCAGTGGGAGAACGGGAGAGGACAGTCTGAACACTGAAGCTTTCTTT.

The table lists this clonotype with a count of one. The chain combines TRBV11-2 with TRBJ2-1; D is uncertain. The V gene lost 7 bases and the J gene lost 3 bases, with 16 bases spanning the gap. Germline V CDR1 and CDR2: SGHAT, FQNNGV. The CDR3 is 15 amino acids. The CDR3 nucleotides are TGTGCCAGCATCCGTGATCTTTCCGGCTACAATGAGCAGTTCTTC. Translation gives CASIRDLSGYNEQFF.

The V and J genes are TRBV7-9 and TRBJ1-2, with D possibly TRBD1 on 5 matching bases. Trimming left V 8 bases short and J 8 bases short, with 24 bases between. The CDR3 runs to 15 residues. Germline V CDR1 and CDR2: SEHNR, FQNEAQ (reference sequence). The CDR3: CASGTVDTTAGGYTF. The CDR3 DNA follows: TGTGCCAGCGGCACAGTGGACACTACGGCGGGCGGCTACACCTTC.

CDR3: CASSQEGGQNTEAFF. In nucleotides, the CDR3 is TGCGCCAGCAGCCAAGAGGGGGGACAGAACACTGAAGCTTTCTTT. The chain carries TRBV4-1 and TRBJ1-1; weak D call: TRBD1 (6 bases). The CDR3 is made up of 15 amino acids. The V gene lost 0 bases and the J gene lost 1 base, with 9 bases spanning the gap. Germline CDR1 reads MGHRA; CDR2 reads YSYEKL.

The rearrangement uses TRBV6-1 and TRBJ2-7; no clear D. In germline, CDR1 is MNHNS, CDR2 SASEGT. V was shortened by 10 bases and J by 2 bases, with 6 bases between the two germline ends. CDR3 length: 10 amino acids. CDR3 DNA: TGTGCCACCGAACCCTACGAGCAGTACTTC. Translation gives CATEPYEQYF.

The chain links TRBV30 to TRBJ2-2; D is perhaps TRBD1 (5 bases). There are 13 residues in the CDR3. Deletions cut 0 bases from V and 6 bases from J, with 8 bases between. In germline, CDR1 is GTSNPN, CDR2 SVGIG (reference sequence). CDR3 DNA: TGTGCCTGGAGTGTGCCAGGGTCCGGGGAGCTGTTTTTT. Translated: CAWSVPGSGELFF.

This chain uses TRBV27 with TRBJ2-3, with 15 bases matching TRBD2. Trimming cost V 6 bases and J 11 bases; bases outside gene matches: 6. The CDR3 is 14 amino acids. Germline assignment: CDR1 MNHEY and CDR2 SMNVEV (reference sequence). The CDR3 here is CASSYGLAGGLQYF. The CDR3 DNA reads TGTGCCAGCAGCTACGGACTAGCGGGAGGGCTGCAGTATTTT.

This chain uses TRBV7-9 with TRBJ2-1; 7 nucleotides agree with TRBD1. CDR1 is SEHNR, CDR2 FQNEAQ, per germline (reference sequence). CDR3 length equals 14 residues. V shed 5 bases, J shed 10 bases, and the junction held 11 bases outside the gene matches. CDR3 nucleotides: TGTGCCAGCAGCCATCGACAGGGTCAGGGGGAGCAGTTCTTC. Translation: CASSHRQGQGEQFF.

V and J are TRBV27 and TRBJ2-4; D not resolved. Looked up from germline, CDR1 is MNHEY and CDR2 is SMNVEV (reference sequence). The length of the CDR3 is 15 residues. Between the trimmed V and J ends, which lost 4 bases and 6 bases, there was a span of 16 bases. The CDR3 bases are TGTGCCAGCAGTTCCCACTTGTCCTCTTTAAACATTCAGTACTTC. This codes for CASSSHLSSLNIQYF.

This chain joins TRBV6-1 and TRBJ2-1, with D possibly being TRBD2 (5 bases). Germline V gene sequence: CDR1 MNHNS, CDR2 SASEGT. The CDR3 runs 12 residues. V was pared by 7 bases and J by 7 bases, with 11 bases between. The CDR3 bases are TGTGCCAGCAACCTAGCTGTAAATGAGCAGTTCTTC. It specifies CASNLAVNEQFF.

This rearrangement joins TRBV5-1 to TRBJ1-3; a weak D match, TRBD1 (5 bases). Trimming pared 4 bases from V and 2 bases from J, leaving 16 bases between. Germline loops: CDR1 SGHRS, CDR2 YFSETQ. This CDR3 has 16 residues. Written as DNA, the CDR3 is TGCGCCAGCAGCAAGGCAACCGGGGCCCCTGGAAACACCATATATTTT. Protein sequence: CASSKATGAPGNTIYF.

This clonotype was seen only a few times. The rearrangement links TRBV13 to TRBJ2-7; unclear D gene. V was cut by 1 base and J by 6 bases, with 4 bases left in between. The CDR3 is 11 residues long. Per the germline V gene, CDR1 is PRHDT and CDR2 is FYEKMQ (reference sequence). The CDR3, as DNA: TGTGCCAGCAGCTTAGAATCCGAGCAGTACTTC. It specifies CASSLESEQYF.

J is TRBJ2-1 and V is TRBV5-1; no definite D call. The germline gives CDR1 SGHRS, CDR2 YFSETQ. This CDR3 contains 14 residues. V dropped 2 bases and J dropped 8 bases, with 14 bases sitting between them. CDR3 region: CASSFQLQYDEQFF. CDR3 in DNA: TGCGCCAGCAGCTTTCAGTTACAGTACGATGAGCAGTTCTTC.

This chain joins TRBV4-1 and TRBJ1-4; no definite D call. Per the germline V gene, CDR1 is MGHRA and CDR2 is YSYEKL. V was pared by 2 bases and J by 8 bases, with 15 bases between. The CDR3 runs 15 residues. CDR3 loop: CASSQPGLNGEKLFF. The CDR3 DNA is TGCGCCAGCAGCCAACCCGGCCTCAACGGGGAAAAACTGTTTTTT.

The chain is built from TRBV6-6 and TRBJ1-1, with a weak D call TRBD1 (6 bases). The V gene lost 4 bases and the J gene lost 3 bases, with 15 bases spanning the gap. In germline, CDR1 is MNHNY, CDR2 SVGAGI (reference sequence). This CDR3 has 15 amino acids. CDR3 nucleotide sequence: TGTGCCAGCAGTTCTGGGGGGGCAGGGCACACTGAAGCTTTCTTT. Translating gives CASSSGGAGHTEAFF.